Below, 7 T cell receptor beta chains from the same sample are listed, as sequenced in a study of blood T cells in healthy people across ages. A second PCR of about 7 to 12 cycles used a sample-barcoded 5' primer and a J-beta primer mix. TCRdb reprocessed the 5' RACE reads via MiXCR and lists one record per CDR3 protein. The table records roughly 1.6 million distinct CDR3 sequences, 30% to 35% of them present only once. The sequenced sample consisted of blood. These TCRs come from a woman aged 25 to 39 in good health.

The chain uses TRBV27 and TRBJ2-1, with 9 nucleotides matching TRBD2. V lost 8 bases to trimming and J lost 6 bases; unmatched junction nucleotides: 8. This CDR3 has 14 amino acids. Looked up from germline, CDR1 is MNHEY and CDR2 is SMNVEV (reference sequence). CDR3 DNA sequence: TGTGCCAGCTCGACTAGCGGAATACCCAATGAGCAGTTCTTC. Translation: CASSTSGIPNEQFF.

Worth noting for this clonotype: At one end, the junction sequence differs from germline, possibly due to a read error. The gene calls are TRBV12-3 or TRBV12-4 and TRBJ1-1; the match to TRBD1 covers 8 bases. CDR3 length equals 16 residues. CDR3 nucleotide sequence: TGTGTCAGCAGTTTTTGGACAGGGAAGATCTACACTGAAGCTTTCTTT. Its protein is CVSSFWTGKIYTEAFF.

The chain joins TRBV27 to TRBJ2-5; D remains unclear. Trimming took off 0 bases at V and 13 bases at J, with 9 bases between the two ends. CDR1 and CDR2 from the germline V gene are MNHEY and SMNVEV (reference sequence). This CDR3 has 11 amino acids. This CDR3 reads CASSLSGVRYF. For the CDR3, the DNA is TGTGCCAGCAGTTTATCCGGTGTGAGGTACTTC.

V gene TRBV3-1 combines with J gene TRBJ2-7; D perhaps matches TRBD1 (5 bases). Germline V gene sequence: CDR1 LGHDT, CDR2 YNNKEL (reference sequence). The V gene lost 7 bases and the J gene lost 6 bases, with 19 bases spanning the gap. There are 14 residues in the CDR3. CDR3 DNA sequence: TGTGCCAGCACCCCAAGACGACAGTCTCTCGAGCAGTACTTC. Residues: CASTPRRQSLEQYF.

This chain links TRBV6-1 with TRBJ1-1; TRBD1 agrees at 7 bases. V shed 5 bases and J 7 bases; nucleotides not matched to a gene: 7. The CDR3 covers 13 residues. The germline CDR1 and CDR2 sequences are MNHNS and SASEGT. CDR3 DNA: TGTGCCAGCAGTTTAGACAGGGCGTATGAAGCTTTCTTT. Amino acid sequence: CASSLDRAYEAFF.

This clonotype was observed a few times. The J gene is TRBJ1-2, the V gene TRBV9; D gene ambiguous. CDR1 SGDLS and CDR2 YYNGEE come from the germline V gene. The CDR3 has 13 residues. V lost 0 bases to trimming and J lost 4 bases, with 7 bases between them. CDR3: CASSVDGIYGYTF. CDR3 nucleotide sequence: TGTGCCAGCAGCGTAGATGGGATCTATGGCTACACCTTC.

This clonotype has more than one count but fewer than ten. The CDR3 DNA sequence: TGTGCCATCAGTGAGCCGGGACCATCAAAGCTCGAGCAGTACTTC. This gives the protein CAISEPGPSKLEQYF. V usage is TRBV10-3 and J usage is TRBJ2-7; the D gene could be TRBD1 or TRBD2 (5 bases each). This CDR3 has 15 amino acids. The ends were cut back, 2 bases at V and 6 bases at J, with 17 bases in the middle. The germline gives CDR1 ENHRY, CDR2 SYGVKD.